This T cell receptor beta chain originates from a study of T cell responses to AZD1222 COVID-19 vaccine. As to this clone: Its specificity is not known.

General study results and limits: Spike was spanned by vaccine-associated CD4 TCRs, with dominance at 160-218 and 743-854.

Using immunoSEQ multiplex PCR, the repertoire was profiled, and TCRdb retains in-frame clones only, with some absent. The profile shows under 150,000 clones, around nine tenths of them singletons. CDR3 length: 16 amino acids. Looked up from germline, CDR1 is MNHEY and CDR2 is SVGEGT. V lost 0 bases, J lost 3 bases, and 3 bases stayed unmatched. This material consisted of peripheral blood, taken on day 0 of AZD1222 vaccination. The chain recombines TRBV6-2 or TRBV6-3 with TRBJ2-7; 12 positions agree with TRBD2. This TCR was sampled from an adult in good health. This chain's CDR3 is CASSYSGLAGFYEQYF. In DNA form, the CDR3 reads TGTGCCAGCAGTTACTCGGGACTAGCGGGCTTCTACGAGCAGTACTTC.